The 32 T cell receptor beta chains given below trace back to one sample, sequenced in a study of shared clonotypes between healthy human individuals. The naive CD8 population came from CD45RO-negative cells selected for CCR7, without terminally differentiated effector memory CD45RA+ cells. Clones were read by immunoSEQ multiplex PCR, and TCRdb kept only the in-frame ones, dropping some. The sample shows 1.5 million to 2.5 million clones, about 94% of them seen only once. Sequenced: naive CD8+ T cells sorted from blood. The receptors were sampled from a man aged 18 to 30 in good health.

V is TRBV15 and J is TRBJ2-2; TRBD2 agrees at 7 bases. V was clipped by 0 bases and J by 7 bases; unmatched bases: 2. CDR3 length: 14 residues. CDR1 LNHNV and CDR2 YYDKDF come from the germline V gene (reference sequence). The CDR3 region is CATSRDTGGGELFF. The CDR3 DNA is TGTGCCACCAGCAGAGATACGGGGGGCGGGGAGCTGTTTTTT.

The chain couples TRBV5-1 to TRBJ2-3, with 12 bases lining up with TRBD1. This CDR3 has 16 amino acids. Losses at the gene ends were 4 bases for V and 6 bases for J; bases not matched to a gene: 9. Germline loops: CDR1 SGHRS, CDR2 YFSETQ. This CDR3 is CASSGGDRGLFDTQYF. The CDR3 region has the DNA TGCGCCAGCAGCGGCGGGGACAGGGGGCTTTTTGATACGCAGTATTTT.

As DNA, the CDR3 is TGTGCCAGCAGCTTAGGGGGGACAGGTAATTCACCCCTCCACTTT. The encoded protein is CASSLGGTGNSPLHF. The chain joins TRBV11-2 to TRBJ1-6, with 8 bases fitting TRBD1. Trimming removed 1 base from V and 6 bases from J; junction bases left unmatched: 2. The CDR3 is 15 residues long. Germline CDR1 reads SGHAT; CDR2 reads FQNNGV.

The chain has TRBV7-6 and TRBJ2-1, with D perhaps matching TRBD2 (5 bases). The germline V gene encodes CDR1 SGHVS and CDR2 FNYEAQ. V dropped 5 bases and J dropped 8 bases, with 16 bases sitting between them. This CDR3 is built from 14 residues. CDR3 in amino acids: CASSPYGIVDEQFF. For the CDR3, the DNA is TGTGCCAGCAGCCCGTACGGGATTGTGGATGAGCAGTTCTTC.

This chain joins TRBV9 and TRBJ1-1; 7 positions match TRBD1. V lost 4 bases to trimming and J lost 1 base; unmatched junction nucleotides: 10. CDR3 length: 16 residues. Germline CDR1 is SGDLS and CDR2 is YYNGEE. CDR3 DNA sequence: TGTGCCAGCAGCCCAAAGACAGGGTTGGGGAACACTGAAGCTTTCTTT. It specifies CASSPKTGLGNTEAFF.

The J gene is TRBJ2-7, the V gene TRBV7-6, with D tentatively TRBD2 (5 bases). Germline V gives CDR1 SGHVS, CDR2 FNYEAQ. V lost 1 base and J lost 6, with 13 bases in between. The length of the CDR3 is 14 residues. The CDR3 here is CASSLGPGSGEQYF. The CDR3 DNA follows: TGTGCCAGCAGCTTAGGCCCGGGGTCCGGCGAGCAGTACTTC. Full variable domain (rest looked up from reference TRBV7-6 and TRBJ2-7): GAGVSQSPRYKVTKRGQDVALRCDPISGHVSLYWYRQALGQGPEFLTYFNYEAQQDKSGLPNDRFSAERPEGSISTLTIQRTEQRDSAMYRCASSLGPGSGEQYFGPGTRLTVT.

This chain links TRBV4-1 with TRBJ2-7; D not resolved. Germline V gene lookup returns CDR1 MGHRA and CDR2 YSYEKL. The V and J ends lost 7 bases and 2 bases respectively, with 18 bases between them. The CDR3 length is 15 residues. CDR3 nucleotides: TGCGCCAGCAACATAAAGTCGGACGGAACCTACGAGCAGTACTTC. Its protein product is CASNIKSDGTYEQYF.

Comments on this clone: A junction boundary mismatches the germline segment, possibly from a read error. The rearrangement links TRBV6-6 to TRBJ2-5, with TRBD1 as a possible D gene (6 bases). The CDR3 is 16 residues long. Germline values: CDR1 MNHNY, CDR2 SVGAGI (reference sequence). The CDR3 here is CASRYYLTGNQETQYF. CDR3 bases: TGTGCCAGCAGGTACTACCTCACAGGGAACCAAGAGACCCAGTACTTC.

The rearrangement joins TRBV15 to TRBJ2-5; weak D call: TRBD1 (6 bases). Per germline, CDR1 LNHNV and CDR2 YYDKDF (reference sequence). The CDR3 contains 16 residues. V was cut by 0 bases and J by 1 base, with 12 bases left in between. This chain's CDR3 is CATSREAGEPQETQYF. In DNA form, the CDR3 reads TGTGCCACCAGCAGAGAGGCAGGGGAGCCCCAAGAGACCCAGTACTTC.

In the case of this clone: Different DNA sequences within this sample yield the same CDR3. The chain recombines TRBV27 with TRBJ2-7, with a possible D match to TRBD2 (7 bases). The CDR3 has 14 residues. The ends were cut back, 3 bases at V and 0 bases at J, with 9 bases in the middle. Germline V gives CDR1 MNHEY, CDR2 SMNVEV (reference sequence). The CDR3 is CASSFGGRSYEQYF. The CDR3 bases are TGTGCCAGCAGTTTCGGGGGGCGCTCCTACGAGCAGTACTTC.

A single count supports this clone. CDR3 in DNA: TGCGCCAGCAGCCAAGCCTCTGGGGCCAACGTCCTGACTTTC. It specifies CASSQASGANVLTF. The gene calls are TRBV4-1 and TRBJ2-6; D uncertain. CDR1 is MGHRA, CDR2 YSYEKL, per germline. This CDR3 has 14 residues. Trimming took 1 base from V and 0 from J, leaving 1 base between them.

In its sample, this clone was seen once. CDR3 bases: TGTGCCAGCAGAGACAGAATACTTTACGAGCAGTACTTC. This gives the protein CASRDRILYEQYF. This sequence joins TRBV5-6 and TRBJ2-7, with TRBD1 as a possible D gene (5 bases). This CDR3 region has 13 residues. Trimming took 5 bases from V and 4 from J, leaving 13 bases between them. Germline loops: CDR1 SGHDT, CDR2 YYEEEE.

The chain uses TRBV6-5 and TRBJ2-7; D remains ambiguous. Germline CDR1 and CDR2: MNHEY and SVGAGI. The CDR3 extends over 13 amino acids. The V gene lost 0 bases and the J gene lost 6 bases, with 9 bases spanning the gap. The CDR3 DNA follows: TGTGCCAGCAGTTACTCTTCAGATACCGAGCAGTACTTC. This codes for CASSYSSDTEQYF.

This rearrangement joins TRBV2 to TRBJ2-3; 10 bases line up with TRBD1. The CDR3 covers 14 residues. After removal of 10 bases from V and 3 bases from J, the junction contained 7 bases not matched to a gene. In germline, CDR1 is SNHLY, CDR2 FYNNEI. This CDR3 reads CATHSGQGTDTQYF. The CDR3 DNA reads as TGTGCCACTCATTCGGGACAGGGGACAGATACGCAGTATTTT.

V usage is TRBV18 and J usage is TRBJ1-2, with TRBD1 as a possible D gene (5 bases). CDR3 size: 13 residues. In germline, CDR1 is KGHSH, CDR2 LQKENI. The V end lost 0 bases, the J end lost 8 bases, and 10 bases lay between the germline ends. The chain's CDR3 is CASSPPGGDGYTF. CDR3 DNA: TGTGCCAGCTCACCACCGGGCGGGGACGGCTACACCTTC.

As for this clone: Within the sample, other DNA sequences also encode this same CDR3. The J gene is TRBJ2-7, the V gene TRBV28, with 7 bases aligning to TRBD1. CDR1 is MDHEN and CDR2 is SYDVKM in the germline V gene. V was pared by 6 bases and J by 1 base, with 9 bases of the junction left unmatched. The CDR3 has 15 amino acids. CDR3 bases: TGTGCCAGCAGCCACAGGGGTCTTAGTTCCTACGAGCAGTACTTC. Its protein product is CASSHRGLSSYEQYF.

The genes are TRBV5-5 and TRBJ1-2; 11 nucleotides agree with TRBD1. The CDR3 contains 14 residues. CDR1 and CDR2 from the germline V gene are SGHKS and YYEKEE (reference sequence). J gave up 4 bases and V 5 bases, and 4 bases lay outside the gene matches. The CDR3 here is CASSPGTGGYGYTF. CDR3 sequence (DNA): TGTGCCAGCAGTCCAGGGACAGGGGGCTATGGCTACACCTTC.

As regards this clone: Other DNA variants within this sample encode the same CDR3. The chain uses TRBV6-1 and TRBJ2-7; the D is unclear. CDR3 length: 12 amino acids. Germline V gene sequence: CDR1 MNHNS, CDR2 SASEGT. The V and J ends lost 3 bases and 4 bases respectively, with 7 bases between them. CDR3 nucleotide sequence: TGTGCCAGCAGTGATTTAGGATACGAGCAGTACTTC. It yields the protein CASSDLGYEQYF.

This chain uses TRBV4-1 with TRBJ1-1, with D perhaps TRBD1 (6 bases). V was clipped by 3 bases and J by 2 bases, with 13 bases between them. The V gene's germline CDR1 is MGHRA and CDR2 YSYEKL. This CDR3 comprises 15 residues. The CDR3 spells CASSHRGSVNTEAFF. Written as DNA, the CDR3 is TGCGCCAGCAGCCACAGGGGTTCGGTTAACACTGAAGCTTTCTTT.

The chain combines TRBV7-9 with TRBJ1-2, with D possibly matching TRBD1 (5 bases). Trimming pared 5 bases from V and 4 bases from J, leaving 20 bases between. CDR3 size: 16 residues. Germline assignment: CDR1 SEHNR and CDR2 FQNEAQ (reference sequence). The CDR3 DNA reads TGTGCCAGCAGCCCGGGACCCAAAAAACTAAGCTATGGCTACACCTTC. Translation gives CASSPGPKKLSYGYTF.

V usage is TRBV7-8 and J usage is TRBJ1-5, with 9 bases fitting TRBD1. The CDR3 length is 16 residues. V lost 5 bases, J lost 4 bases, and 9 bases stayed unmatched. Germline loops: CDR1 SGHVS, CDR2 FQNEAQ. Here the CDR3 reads CASSQIVTGGNQPQHF. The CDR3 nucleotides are TGTGCCAGCAGCCAAATCGTGACAGGGGGTAATCAGCCCCAGCATTTT.

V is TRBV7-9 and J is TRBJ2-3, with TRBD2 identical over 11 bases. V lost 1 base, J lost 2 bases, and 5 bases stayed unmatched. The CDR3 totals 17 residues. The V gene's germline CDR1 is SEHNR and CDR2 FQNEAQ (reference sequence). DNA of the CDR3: TGTGCCAGCAGCTTAGAGGTACTAGCGGGGGCCACAGATACGCAGTATTTT. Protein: CASSLEVLAGATDTQYF.

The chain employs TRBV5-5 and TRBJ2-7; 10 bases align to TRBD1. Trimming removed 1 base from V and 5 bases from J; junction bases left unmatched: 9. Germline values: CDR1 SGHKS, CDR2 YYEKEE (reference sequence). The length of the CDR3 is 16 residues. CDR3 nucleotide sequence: TGTGCCAGCAGCTTGCGTCTGCCGGACAGGGGGGACGAGCAGTACTTC. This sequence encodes CASSLRLPDRGDEQYF.

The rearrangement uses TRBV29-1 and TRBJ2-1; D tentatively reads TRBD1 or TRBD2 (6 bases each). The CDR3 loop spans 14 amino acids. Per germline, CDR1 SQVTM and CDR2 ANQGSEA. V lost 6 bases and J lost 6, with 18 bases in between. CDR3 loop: CSVALTGAINEQFF. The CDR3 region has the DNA TGCAGCGTAGCCCTGACGGGGGCTATCAATGAGCAGTTCTTC.

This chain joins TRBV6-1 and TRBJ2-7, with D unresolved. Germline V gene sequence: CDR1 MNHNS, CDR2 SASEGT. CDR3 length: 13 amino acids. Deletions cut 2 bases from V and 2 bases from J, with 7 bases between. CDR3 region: CASSETAAYEQYF. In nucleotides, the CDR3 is TGTGCCAGCAGTGAAACAGCAGCCTACGAGCAGTACTTC.

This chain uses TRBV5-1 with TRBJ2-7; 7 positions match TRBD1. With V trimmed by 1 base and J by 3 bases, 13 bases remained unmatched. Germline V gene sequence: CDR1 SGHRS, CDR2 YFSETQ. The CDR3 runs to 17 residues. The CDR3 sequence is CASSLTSSRQGNYEQYF. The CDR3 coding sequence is TGCGCCAGCAGCTTGACCTCATCTCGACAGGGCAACTACGAGCAGTACTTC.

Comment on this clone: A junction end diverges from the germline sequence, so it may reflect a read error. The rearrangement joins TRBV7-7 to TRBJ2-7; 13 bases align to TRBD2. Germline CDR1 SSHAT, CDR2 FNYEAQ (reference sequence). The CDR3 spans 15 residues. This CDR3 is CASNKGTSGTYEQYF. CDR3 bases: TGTGCTAGCAACAAGGGGACTAGCGGGACCTACGAGCAGTACTTC. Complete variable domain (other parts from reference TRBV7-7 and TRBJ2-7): GAGVSQSPRYKVTKRGQDVTLRCDPISSHATLYWYQQALGQGPEFLTYFNYEAQPDKSGLPSDRFSAERPEGSISTLTIQRTEQRDSAMYRCASNKGTSGTYEQYFGPGTRLTVT.

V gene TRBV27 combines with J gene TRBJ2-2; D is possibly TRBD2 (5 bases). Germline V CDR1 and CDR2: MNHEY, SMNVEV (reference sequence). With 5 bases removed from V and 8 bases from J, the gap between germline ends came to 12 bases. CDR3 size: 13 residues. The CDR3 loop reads CASSPVTGGELFF. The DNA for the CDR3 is TGTGCCAGCAGTCCCGTCACGGGGGGGGAGCTGTTTTTT.

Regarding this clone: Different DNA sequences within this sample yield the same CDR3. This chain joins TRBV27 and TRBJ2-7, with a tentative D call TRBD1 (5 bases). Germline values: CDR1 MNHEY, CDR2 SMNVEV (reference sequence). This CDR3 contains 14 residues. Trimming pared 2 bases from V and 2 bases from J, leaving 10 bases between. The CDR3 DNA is TGTGCCAGCAGTTTAAGGGGCCGCGCCTACGAGCAGTACTTC. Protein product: CASSLRGRAYEQYF.

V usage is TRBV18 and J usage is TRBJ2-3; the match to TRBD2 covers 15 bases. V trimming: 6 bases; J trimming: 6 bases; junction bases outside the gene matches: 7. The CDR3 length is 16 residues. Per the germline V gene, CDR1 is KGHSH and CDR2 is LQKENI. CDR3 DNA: TGTGCCAGCTCGACCTCGGGACTAGCGGGAGGTGATACGCAGTATTTT. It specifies CASSTSGLAGGDTQYF.

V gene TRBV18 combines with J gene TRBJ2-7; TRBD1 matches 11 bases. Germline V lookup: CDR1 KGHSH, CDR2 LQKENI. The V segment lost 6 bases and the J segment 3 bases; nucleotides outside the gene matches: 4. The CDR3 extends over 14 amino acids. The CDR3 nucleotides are TGTGCCAGCTCGGGGACAGGGGGAAACTACGAGCAGTACTTC. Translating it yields CASSGTGGNYEQYF.

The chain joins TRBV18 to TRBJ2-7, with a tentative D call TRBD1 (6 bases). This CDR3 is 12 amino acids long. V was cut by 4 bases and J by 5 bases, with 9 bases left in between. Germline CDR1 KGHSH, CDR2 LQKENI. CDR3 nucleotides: TGTGCCAGCTCACAGGGGGTCGACGAGCAGTACTTC. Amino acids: CASSQGVDEQYF.